This T cell receptor (beta chain) was obtained from a study of somatic mutations in cytotoxic T cells in rheumatoid arthritis. A word on this clone: Its specificity is unknown.

CDR3 length: 16 amino acids. CDR1 and CDR2 from the germline V gene are MDHEN and SYDVKM. V trimming: 8 bases; J trimming: 0 bases; junction bases outside the gene matches: 12. Study results and limitations: For rheumatoid arthritis patients, CD8+ clonality increased with age, whereas it did not in healthy controls. Neither rheumatoid arthritis patients nor age-matched healthy controls had significantly different CD8+ T-cell clonality from the other group.

Sequencing used immunoSEQ multiplex PCR; TCRdb keeps in-frame clones, though not all of them. The sample yields 9,500 to 15,000 clones, nearly 80% seen once. By positive magnetic bead selection, CD4+ and CD8+ cells were isolated, and their purity was checked by flow cytometry. The chain carries TRBV28 and TRBJ1-2; 7 positions match TRBD1. The sequence was collected from a man aged 45-65 years in good health. Sequencing was carried out using CD8+ T cells sorted from blood. The CDR3 loop reads CASLYTGTAANYGYTF. DNA for the CDR3: TGTGCCAGCCTTTATACCGGGACAGCTGCTAACTATGGCTACACCTTC.